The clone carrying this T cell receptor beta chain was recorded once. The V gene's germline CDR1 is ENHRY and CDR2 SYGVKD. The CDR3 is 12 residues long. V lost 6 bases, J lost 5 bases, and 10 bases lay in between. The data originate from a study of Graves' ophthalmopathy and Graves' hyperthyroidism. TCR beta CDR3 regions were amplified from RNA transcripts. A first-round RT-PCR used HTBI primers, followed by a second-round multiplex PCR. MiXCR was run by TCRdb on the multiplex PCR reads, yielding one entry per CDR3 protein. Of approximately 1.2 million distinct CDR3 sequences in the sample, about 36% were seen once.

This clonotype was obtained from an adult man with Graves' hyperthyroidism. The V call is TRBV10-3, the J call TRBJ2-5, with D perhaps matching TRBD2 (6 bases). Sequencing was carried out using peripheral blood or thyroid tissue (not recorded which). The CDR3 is CAISPAGETQYF. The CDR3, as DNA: TGTGCCATCAGCCCGGCGGGGGAGACCCAGTACTTC.